Sequencing of this T cell receptor (beta chain) was carried out in a study of CD8+ T cells in alopecia areata. About the study: For treated patients, severity scores reflected the percentage of scalp area affected.

Study-level points and caveats: There were many expanded lesional clones persisting in scalp and blood during tofacitinib.

A note on this clone: The antigen remains undetermined.

The treatment denotes: oral pan-JAK inhibitor, 5-10 mg twice daily. RNA extraction and reverse transcription yielded cDNA as sequencing template. The assay was immunoSEQ multiplex PCR, and TCRdb's table has in-frame clones only and misses some. The sample consists of approximately 210,000 clones, more than 55% of them appearing once. This CDR3 region has 14 residues. V lost 4 bases, J lost 12 bases, and 11 bases stayed unmatched. From germline, CDR1 is SGHAT and CDR2 FQNNGV. The TCR sequence derives from a human donor with alopecia areata. The sequencing used CD4+ T cells sorted from blood, collected around week 50, from a patient treated with tofacitinib. V is TRBV11-2 and J is TRBJ2-1; 8 bases are a match to TRBD2. The CDR3 bases are TGTGCCAGCAGCTCGGGACTAGAAGGGGCCAGGCAGTTCTTC. It specifies CASSSGLEGARQFF. Looking up the rest from reference TRBV11-2 and TRBJ2-1 gives the full variable domain: EAGVAQSPRYKIIEKRQSVAFWCNPISGHATLYWYQQILGQGPKLLIQFQNNGVVDDSQLPKDRFSAERLKGVDSTLKIQPAKLEDSAVYLCASSSGLEGARQFFGPGTRLTVL.